Listed below are T cell receptor beta chains from one sample, sequenced in a study of Tregs in tolerant kidney transplant recipients. This table comes from immunoSEQ multiplex PCR, and its TCRdb copy is limited to in-frame clones, with some not included. This repertoire shows some 240,000 clones, about four fifths found once; its top ten account for around 0.64%. The material sequenced was CD4+ T cells from blood. The origin of the receptors is a human donor in good health. Both conserved end residues are part of each CDR3.

V,J,length,CDR3
TRBV5-1,TRBJ1-2,13,CASSLTNNYGYTF
TRBV21-1,TRBJ1-6,16,CASSTRQVIYNSPLHF
TRBV19,TRBJ1-5,16,CASSLGGYYSNQPQHF
TRBV5-1,TRBJ1-4,15,CASSLRGASNEKLFF
TRBV6-4,TRBJ1-2,14,CASSVGTGNYGYTF
TRBV7-7,TRBJ2-1,19,CASSLGGLAEGAPYNEQFF
TRBV30,TRBJ1-6,16,CAWNEDFIISNSPLHF
TRBV10-1,TRBJ1-1,11,CASSGGTEAFF
TRBV29-1,TRBJ2-7,13,CSVVGQPPYEQYF
TRBV30,TRBJ1-4,15,CAWTVRTPTNEKLFF
TRBV19,TRBJ1-4,17,CASSIGRGPTTNEKLFF
TRBV6-5,TRBJ2-7,12,CAAGAYDYEQYF
TRBV27,TRBJ2-3,14,CASSLRVLTDTQYF
TRBV6-1,TRBJ2-3,13,CASSETGTDTQYF
TRBV5-1,TRBJ2-7,14,CASSLDRGDYEQYF
TRBV2,TRBJ2-5,13,CASSGERGAAQYF
TRBV6-6,TRBJ1-1,13,CASSRKGETEAFF
TRBV9,TRBJ1-1,14,CASSPRGQETEAFF
TRBV6-1,TRBJ1-3,15,CASSEGGRSGNTIYF
TRBV5-4,TRBJ2-3,15,CASSLAVVTTDTQYF
TRBV18,TRBJ2-1,12,CASSPRRDEQFF
TRBV10-1,TRBJ2-3,14,CASSESRGPDTQYF
TRBV9,TRBJ1-1,15,CASSSSGVSDTEAFF
TRBV7-3,TRBJ2-7,13,CASSQQSSYEQYF